This entry concerns a single TCR beta chain. This sample is drawn from a study of a mutant IDH1 vaccine in newly diagnosed glioma. Turning to the study itself: Mean patient age was around 40 years; about 62% were male and roughly 38% female.

Sequenced by immunoSEQ multiplex PCR; TCRdb stores in-frame clones only, minus some. The profile covers 75,000 to 100,000 clones, with over 85% appearing a single time and less than 0.65% taken by the ten largest. Trimming pared 4 bases from V and 7 bases from J, leaving 13 bases between. The CDR3 loop spans 13 amino acids. Per the germline V gene, CDR1 is SQVTM and CDR2 is ANQGSEA. Specified time point: baseline, week 1 (first vaccination visit). Treatment: pre-vaccination baseline after standard-of-care therapy. The TCR originated in a woman in her forties or fifties with glioma. The sample was PBMCs, taken from a glioma patient treated with radiotherapy, temozolomide or both. V gene TRBV29-1 combines with J gene TRBJ2-2; D gene unclear. CDR3 amino acids: CSVGIVGVGELFF. In DNA, the CDR3 is TGCAGCGTTGGTATCGTGGGTGTCGGGGAGCTGTTTTTT.